Listed here are 14 T cell receptor beta chains from one sample, sequenced in a study of tumor-infiltrating lymphocytes in primary liver carcinoma. The template, approximately 500 ng total RNA, yielded TCR beta cDNA made with a constant-region primer. Libraries of TCR beta came from three nested multiplex PCR rounds with slightly modified ARM-PCR. Rounds one and two of PCR, each of roughly 10 cycles, were primed with TRBV1-TRBV30 forward primers and a C-beta reverse primer. TCRdb ran MiXCR on the multiplex PCR reads and lists one entry per CDR3 protein. The profile shows 90,000 to 150,000 distinct CDR3 sequences, around 70% of them singletons. Co-extraction yielded RNA and DNA from approximately 22-30 mg of unsorted bulk tissue. The sample consisted of tumor-adjacent normal liver tissue. The receptor set was obtained from a woman aged 55 to 70 with primary liver carcinoma and hepatitis B virus infection.

As for this clonotype: Because it lacks the conserved phenylalanine or tryptophan at the end, this CDR3 is likely a read error. This rearrangement joins TRBV4-2 to TRBJ1-1; D is ambiguous. This CDR3 is 13 amino acids long. Germline assignment: CDR1 LGHNA and CDR2 YNFKEQ. V lost 0 bases and J 1 base, leaving 3 bases between the germline ends. The CDR3 sequence is CASSQEWNTEAFI. Here the CDR3 DNA reads TGTGCCAGCAGCCAAGAGTGGAACACTGAAGCTTTCATT.

Comment on this clonotype: A much larger clone lies a single base off, so this may be a read error. The chain carries TRBV29-1 and TRBJ1-2, with D perhaps matching TRBD1 (6 bases). CDR1 SQVTM and CDR2 ANQGSEA come from the germline V gene. The CDR3 extends over 11 amino acids. The V end lost 6 bases, the J end lost 8 bases, and 13 bases lay between the germline ends. Here the CDR3 DNA reads TGCAGCGTACGGACAGATGAGGGCTACACCTTC. Its translation is CSVRTDEGYTF.

About this clonotype itself: Germline is not matched at one junction end, which may reflect a read error. The V and J genes are TRBV10-3 and TRBJ1-1; possible D gene TRBD1, 6 bases. The CDR3 has 14 residues. The V gene's germline CDR1 is ENHRY and CDR2 SYGVKD. The CDR3 protein is CAISERVGDTEALF. For the CDR3, the DNA is TGTGCCATCAGTGAAAGGGTTGGGGACACTGAAGCTCTCTTT.

As for this clonotype: This likely comes from a read error, as the CDR3 has no conserved phenylalanine or tryptophan at its end. The chain carries TRBV11-2 and TRBJ2-2; possible D gene TRBD2, 6 bases. Germline-derived CDR1 and CDR2 are SGHAT and FQNNGV. The CDR3 has 18 residues. Between the trimmed V and J ends, which lost 3 bases and 6 bases, there was a span of 23 bases. This CDR3 is CASSFQNNPGLEAGELFS. The DNA of the CDR3 is TGTGCCAGCAGCTTTCAGAATAACCCGGGACTGGAGGCCGGGGAGCTGTTTTCT.

This clonotype was seen a few times. One end of the junction fails to match germline, which may point to a read error. The chain couples TRBV28 to TRBJ2-3; either TRBD1 or TRBD2 may fit D (5 bases each). CDR1 is MDHEN and CDR2 is SYDVKM in the germline V gene. CDR3 size: 13 residues. The CDR3 loop reads CVSSLGTTDTQYF. The CDR3 nucleotides are TGTGTCAGCAGTTTAGGGACCACAGATACGCAGTATTTT.

This clonotype was observed once. This clone may be a read error of a much larger clone one base away. The chain has TRBV30 and TRBJ2-3; 10 positions match TRBD2. After removal of 4 bases from V and 2 bases from J, the junction contained 12 bases not matched to a gene. The CDR3 runs to 17 residues. Looked up from germline, CDR1 is GTSNPN and CDR2 is SVGIG (reference sequence). The CDR3 DNA sequence: TGTGCCTGGAACGTCACTTTTAGCGGGAGGAACACAGATACGCAGTATTTT. Its translation: CAWNVTFSGRNTDTQYF.

Comment on this clonotype: This may be a read error: a much more frequent sequence differs by one nucleotide. The chain is built from TRBV30 and TRBJ2-7; tentatively, D is TRBD1 or TRBD2 (5 bases each). The CDR3 sequence is 16 residues long. From germline, CDR1 is GTSNPN and CDR2 SVGIG (reference sequence). The germline V and J ends were trimmed by 3 bases and 0 bases, with 18 bases remaining between them. CDR3 sequence: CAWRPLGASSSYEQYF. The CDR3 nucleotides are TGTGCCTGGAGACCATTAGGGGCTAGCAGCTCCTACGAGCAGTACTTC.

The chain links TRBV12-3 or TRBV12-4 to TRBJ2-3; D unresolved. CDR3 length: 16 residues. The V end lost 5 bases, the J end lost 8 bases, and 23 bases lay between the germline ends. As DNA, the CDR3 is TGTGCCAGCAGTGACGTAGGGCCAGGAAGGGCCTGTACGCAGTATTTT. This translates into CASSDVGPGRACTQYF.

This clonotype showed up just a few times. This sequence may be a read error, since a much larger clone differs from it by one base. The genes are TRBV7-9 and TRBJ2-5; D might be TRBD1 (5 bases). Germline CDR1 is SEHNR and CDR2 is FQNEAQ (reference sequence). The CDR3 totals 14 residues. CDR3 DNA: TGTGTCAGCAGCAATAAGGGGCCTCAAGAGACCCAGTACTTC. Its protein product is CVSSNKGPQETQYF.

This clonotype has at least ten counts. This rearrangement joins TRBV28 to TRBJ1-2, with 10 bases matching TRBD1. The CDR3 is 16 residues long. The trim removed 4 bases at V and 9 bases at J, leaving 14 bases unmatched. Germline V gene sequence: CDR1 MDHEN, CDR2 SYDVKM. The CDR3 DNA reads TGTGCCAGCAGTTCGCCGATAGGTGACAGGGGGCTGAGCTACACCTTC. The encoded protein is CASSSPIGDRGLSYTF.

As for this clonotype: At one end, the junction sequence differs from germline, possibly due to a read error. In nucleotides, the CDR3 is TGTGCCAGCAGCTTAGACGTGTGGACCTACGAGCAGTGCTTC. Translated, it gives CASSLDVWTYEQCF. This chain connects TRBV11-2 to TRBJ2-7; D gene unclear. The CDR3 totals 14 residues. The germline V gene encodes CDR1 SGHAT and CDR2 FQNNGV.

With regard to this clonotype: This likely comes from a read error, as the CDR3 has no conserved phenylalanine or tryptophan at its end. The chain links TRBV6-6 to TRBJ2-4; either TRBD1 or TRBD2 may supply D (5 bases each). The CDR3 contains 17 residues. The germline V gene has CDR1 MNHNY and CDR2 SVGAGI (reference sequence). Here the CDR3 DNA reads TGTGCCAGTAGTTACGGGGCGGCAAGAATCGCCAAAAACATTCAGTACATC. Translation gives CASSYGAARIAKNIQYI.

This clonotype was detected many times. The CDR3 bases are TGCGCCAGCAGCCCCGGGACAGGGACTTCACCCCTCCACTTT. Translation gives CASSPGTGTSPLHF. This chain links TRBV4-1 with TRBJ1-6, with 9 bases matching TRBD1. The V gene end was trimmed by 4 bases and the J gene end by 9 bases; junction bases not matched to a gene: 4. The CDR3 is 14 amino acids. Germline CDR1 MGHRA, CDR2 YSYEKL.

This clonotype was counted ten times or more. The chain recombines TRBV6-1 with TRBJ1-1; maybe TRBD1 (5 bases). V dropped 5 bases and J dropped 0 bases, with 10 bases sitting between them. The CDR3 totals 14 residues. CDR1 is MNHNS and CDR2 is SASEGT in the germline V gene. CDR3 sequence: CASSMGGMNTEAFF. DNA for the CDR3: TGTGCCAGCAGTATGGGGGGGATGAACACTGAAGCTTTCTTT.